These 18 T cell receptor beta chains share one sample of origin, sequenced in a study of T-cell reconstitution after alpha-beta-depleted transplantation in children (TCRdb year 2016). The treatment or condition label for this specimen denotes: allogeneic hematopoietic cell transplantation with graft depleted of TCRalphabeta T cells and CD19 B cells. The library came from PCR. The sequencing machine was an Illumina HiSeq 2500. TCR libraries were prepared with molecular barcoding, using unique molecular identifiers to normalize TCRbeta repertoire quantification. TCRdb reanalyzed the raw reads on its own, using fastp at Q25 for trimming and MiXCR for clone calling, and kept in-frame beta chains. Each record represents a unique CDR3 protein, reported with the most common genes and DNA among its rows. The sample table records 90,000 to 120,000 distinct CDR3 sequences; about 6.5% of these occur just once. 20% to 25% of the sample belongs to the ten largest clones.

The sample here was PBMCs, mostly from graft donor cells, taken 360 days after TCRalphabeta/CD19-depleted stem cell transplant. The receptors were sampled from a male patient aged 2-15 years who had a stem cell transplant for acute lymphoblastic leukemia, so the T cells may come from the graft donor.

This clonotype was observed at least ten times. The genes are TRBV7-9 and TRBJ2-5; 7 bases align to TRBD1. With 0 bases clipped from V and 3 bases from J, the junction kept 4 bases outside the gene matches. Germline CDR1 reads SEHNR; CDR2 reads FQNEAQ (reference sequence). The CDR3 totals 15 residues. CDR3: CASSLAWGTEETQYF. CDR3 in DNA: TGTGCCAGCAGCTTAGCTTGGGGGACAGAAGAGACCCAGTACTTC.

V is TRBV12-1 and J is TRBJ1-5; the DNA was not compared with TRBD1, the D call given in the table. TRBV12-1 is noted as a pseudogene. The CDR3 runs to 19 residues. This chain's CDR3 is CASSFGGRRITHSNQPQHF. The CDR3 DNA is TGTGCCAGCAGCTTTGGGGGCAGGAGAATCACACATAGCAATCAGCCCCAGCATTTT.

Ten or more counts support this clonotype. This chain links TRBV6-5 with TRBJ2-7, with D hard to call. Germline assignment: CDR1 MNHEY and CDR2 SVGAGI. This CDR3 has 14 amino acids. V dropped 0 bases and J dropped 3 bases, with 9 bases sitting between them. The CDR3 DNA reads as TGTGCCAGCAGTTACTCCGGGTCTCTCTACGAGCAGTACTTC. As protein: CASSYSGSLYEQYF.

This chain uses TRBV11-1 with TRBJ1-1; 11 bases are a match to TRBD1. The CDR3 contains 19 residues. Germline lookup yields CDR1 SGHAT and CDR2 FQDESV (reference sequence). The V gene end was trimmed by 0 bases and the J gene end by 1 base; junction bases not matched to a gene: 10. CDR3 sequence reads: CASSLAGPDRGLWNTEAFF. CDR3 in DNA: TGTGCCAGCAGCTTAGCCGGACCGGACAGGGGGCTGTGGAACACTGAAGCTTTCTTT.

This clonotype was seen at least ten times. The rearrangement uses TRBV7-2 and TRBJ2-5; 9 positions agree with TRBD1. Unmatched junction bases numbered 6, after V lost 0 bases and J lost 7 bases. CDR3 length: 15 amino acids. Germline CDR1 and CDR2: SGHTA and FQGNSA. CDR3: CASSLAADRGGTQYF. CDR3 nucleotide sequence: TGTGCCAGCAGCTTAGCGGCGGACAGGGGTGGGACCCAGTACTTC.

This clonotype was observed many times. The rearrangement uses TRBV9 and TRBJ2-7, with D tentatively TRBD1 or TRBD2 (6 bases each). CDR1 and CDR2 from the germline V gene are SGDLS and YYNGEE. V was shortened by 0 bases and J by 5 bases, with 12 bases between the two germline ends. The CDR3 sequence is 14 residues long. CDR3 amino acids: CASSVGQGRNEQYF. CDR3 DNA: TGTGCCAGCAGCGTAGGCCAGGGGAGGAACGAGCAGTACTTC.

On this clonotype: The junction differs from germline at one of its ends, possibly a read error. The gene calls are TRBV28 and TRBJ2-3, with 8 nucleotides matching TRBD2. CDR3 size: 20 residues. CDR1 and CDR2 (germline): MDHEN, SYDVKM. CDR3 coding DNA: TGTGCCAGCAGTTTAAGCGGAGGACTAGCTGACTCTCCTAGCACAGATACGCTGTATTTT. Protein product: CASSLSGGLADSPSTDTLYF.

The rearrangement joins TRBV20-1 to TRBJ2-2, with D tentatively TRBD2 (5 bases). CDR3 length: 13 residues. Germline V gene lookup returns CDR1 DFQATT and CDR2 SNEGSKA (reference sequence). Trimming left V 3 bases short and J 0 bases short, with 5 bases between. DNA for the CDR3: TGCAGTGCTAGCGGGGCGAACACCGGGGAGCTGTTTTTT. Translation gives CSASGANTGELFF.

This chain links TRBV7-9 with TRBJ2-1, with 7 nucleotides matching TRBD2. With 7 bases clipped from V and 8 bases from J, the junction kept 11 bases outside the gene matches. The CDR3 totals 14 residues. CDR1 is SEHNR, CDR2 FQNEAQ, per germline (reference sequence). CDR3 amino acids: CASIMGEGRHEQFF. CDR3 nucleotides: TGTGCCAGCATTATGGGGGAGGGCCGACATGAGCAGTTCTTC.

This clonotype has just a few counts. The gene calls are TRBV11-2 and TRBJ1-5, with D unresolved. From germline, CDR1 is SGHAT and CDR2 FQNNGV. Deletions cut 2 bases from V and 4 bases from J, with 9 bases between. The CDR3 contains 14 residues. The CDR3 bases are TGTGCCAGCAGCTTAATAGGGTTTAATCAGCCCCAGCATTTT. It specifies CASSLIGFNQPQHF.

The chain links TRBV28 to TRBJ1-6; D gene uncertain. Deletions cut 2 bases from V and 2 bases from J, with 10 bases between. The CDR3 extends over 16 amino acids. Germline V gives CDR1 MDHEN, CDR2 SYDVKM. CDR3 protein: CASSLPGGAYNSPLHF. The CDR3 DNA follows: TGTGCCAGCAGTTTACCGGGTGGGGCCTATAATTCACCCCTCCACTTT.

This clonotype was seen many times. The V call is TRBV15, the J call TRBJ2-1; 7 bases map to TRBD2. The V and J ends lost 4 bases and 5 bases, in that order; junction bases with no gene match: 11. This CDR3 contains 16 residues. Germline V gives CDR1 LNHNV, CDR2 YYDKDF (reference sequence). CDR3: CATSKGRGSGNNEQFF. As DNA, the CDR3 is TGTGCCACCAGCAAAGGGCGGGGGTCAGGGAACAATGAGCAGTTCTTC. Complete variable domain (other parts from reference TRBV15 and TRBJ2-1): DAMVIQNPRYQVTQFGKPVTLSCSQTLNHNVMYWYQQKSSQAPKLLFHYYDKDFNNEADTPDNFQSRRPNTSFCFLDIRSPGLGDTAMYLCATSKGRGSGNNEQFFGPGTRLTVL.

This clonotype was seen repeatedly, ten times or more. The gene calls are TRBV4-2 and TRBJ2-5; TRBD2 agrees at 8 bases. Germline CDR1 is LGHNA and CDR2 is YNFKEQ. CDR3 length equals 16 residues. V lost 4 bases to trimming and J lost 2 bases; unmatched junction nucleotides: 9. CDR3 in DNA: TGTGCCAGCAGCCCCCGGGGTAGCGGGGAACAAGAGACCCAGTACTTC. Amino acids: CASSPRGSGEQETQYF.

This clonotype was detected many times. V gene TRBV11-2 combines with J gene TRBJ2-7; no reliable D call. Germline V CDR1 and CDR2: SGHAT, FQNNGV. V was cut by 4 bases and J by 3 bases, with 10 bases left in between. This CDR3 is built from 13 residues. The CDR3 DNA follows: TGTGCCAGCAGCTCGTCCGTCCTCTACGAGCAGTACTTC. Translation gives CASSSSVLYEQYF. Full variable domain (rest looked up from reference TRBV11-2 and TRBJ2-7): EAGVAQSPRYKIIEKRQSVAFWCNPISGHATLYWYQQILGQGPKLLIQFQNNGVVDDSQLPKDRFSAERLKGVDSTLKIQPAKLEDSAVYLCASSSSVLYEQYFGPGTRLTVT.

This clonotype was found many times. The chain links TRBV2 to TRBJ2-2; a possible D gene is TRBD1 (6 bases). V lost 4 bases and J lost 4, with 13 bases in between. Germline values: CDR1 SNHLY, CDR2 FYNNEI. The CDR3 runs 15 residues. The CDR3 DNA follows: TGTGCCAGCAGTGGGAACAGGGAGATCACCGGGGAGCTGTTTTTT. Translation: CASSGNREITGELFF.

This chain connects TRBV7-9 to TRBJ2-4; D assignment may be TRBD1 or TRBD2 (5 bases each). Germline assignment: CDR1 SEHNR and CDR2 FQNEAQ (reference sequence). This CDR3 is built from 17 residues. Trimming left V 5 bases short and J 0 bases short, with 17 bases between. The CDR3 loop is CASSLLEATGAKNIQYF. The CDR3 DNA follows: TGTGCCAGCAGCCTCCTGGAGGCCACAGGAGCCAAAAACATTCAGTACTTC.

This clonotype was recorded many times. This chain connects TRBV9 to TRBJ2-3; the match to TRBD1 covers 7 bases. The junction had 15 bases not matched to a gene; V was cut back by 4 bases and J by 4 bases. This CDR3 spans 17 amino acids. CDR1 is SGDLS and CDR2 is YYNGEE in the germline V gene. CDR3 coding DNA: TGTGCCAGCAGCCCCAGCGAGGGGGCCGTTGATGCAGATACGCAGTATTTT. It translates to CASSPSEGAVDADTQYF.

CDR3 region: CASSGRVHEQFF. CDR3 nucleotide sequence: TGTGCCAGCAGTGGGAGGGTACATGAGCAGTTCTTC. This chain connects TRBV6-2 or TRBV6-3 to TRBJ2-1; 7 bases agree with TRBD2. CDR1 is MNHEY and CDR2 is SVGEGT in the germline V gene. The CDR3 is 12 amino acids. Unmatched junction bases numbered 3, after V lost 5 bases and J lost 8 bases.